These T cell receptor beta chains were read from a single sample in a study of control samples from healthy donors and cancer patients. TCRdb's copy holds only in-frame clones and misses some; the assay was immunoSEQ multiplex PCR. Seen here are about 250,000 clones, roughly four fifths observed once, and the top ten hold roughly 15%. Material: PBMCs. The receptors here all came from a woman aged 55-69 years with lung cancer. Both conserved end residues are part of each CDR3. The D gene is left open where the match is weak. Clone size is not always given. Where it is, it says once, few, many or a class for expanded clones.

>TRBV27|16|NA|TRBJ2-3|NA
TGTGCCAGCAGTTTAACCGGGACAACGGGGGCAGATACGCAGTATTTT
CASSLTGTTGADTQYF
>TRBV7-9|15|NA|TRBJ1-3|NA
TGTGCCAGCAGCCCAAGACACCGCTCTGGAAACACCATATATTTT
CASSPRHRSGNTIYF
>TRBV4-2|16|NA|TRBJ1-2|NA
TGTGCCAGCAGCCAAGATGGAGGGGATTATGACTATGGCTACACCTTC
CASSQDGGDYDYGYTF
>TRBV3-1/TRBV3-2|16|NA|TRBJ2-1|TRBD2
TGTGCCAGCAGCCAGTCACTAGCGGGAGGCTCCAATGAGCAGTTCTTC
CASSQSLAGGSNEQFF
>TRBV5-1|15|NA|TRBJ2-3|TRBD1
TGCGCCAGCAGCTTGGCGGGACAGGGAACAGATACGCAGTATTTT
CASSLAGQGTDTQYF
>TRBV2|13|NA|TRBJ2-1|TRBD2
TGTGCCAGTACGGGAGGGCCCGTGGTTGAGCAGTTCTTC
CASTGGPVVEQFF
>TRBV10-3|14|NA|TRBJ1-1|NA
TGTGCCATCAGTTTAACCACTCTGAACACTGAAGCTTTCTTT
CAISLTTLNTEAFF
>TRBV4-2|12|NA|TRBJ2-2|NA
TGTGCCAGCTCCGCGGTCACCGGGGAGCTGTTTTTT
CASSAVTGELFF
>TRBV9|12|NA|TRBJ1-3|NA
TGTGCCAGCAGCGTCTACGGGGACACCATATATTTT
CASSVYGDTIYF
>TRBV6-5|15|once|TRBJ2-7|NA
TGTGCCAGCAGCCTCCCGCGGGGACAAACCTACGGGCAGTACTTC
CASSLPRGQTYGQYF
>TRBV6-2/TRBV6-3|15|NA|TRBJ1-2|TRBD1
TGTGCCAGTAGTCCGGGACAGGGGGGAATTGGTGGCTACACCTTC
CASSPGQGGIGGYTF
>TRBV10-3|14|NA|TRBJ1-3|TRBD1
TGTGCCATCAGTGATCCAACAGGGGAGGACACCATATATTTT
CAISDPTGEDTIYF
>TRBV19|14|NA|TRBJ1-2|NA
TGTGCCAGTAGTTTCGGGGGAAGGTTCGGTGGCTACACCTTC
CASSFGGRFGGYTF
>TRBV5-4|16|NA|TRBJ2-7|TRBD1
TGTGCCAGCAGCTACTGGACAGGGGCTATCTCCTACGAGCAGTACTTC
CASSYWTGAISYEQYF
>TRBV5-6|17|NA|TRBJ2-3|TRBD2
TGTGCCAGCAGCTTACTCGGGACTAGCGGGTTGGGAGATACGCAGTATTTT
CASSLLGTSGLGDTQYF
>TRBV19|17|NA|TRBJ1-4|TRBD1
TGTGCCAGTAGTGCCCGACAGGGGGCGCGGGGAAATGAAAAACTGTTTTTT
CASSARQGARGNEKLFF
>TRBV5-6|16|NA|TRBJ2-3|TRBD1
TGTGCCAGCAGCTTGGGGGAGGACAGGGGTGGAGATACGCAGTATTTT
CASSLGEDRGGDTQYF
>TRBV11-2|15|NA|TRBJ2-4|NA
TGTGCCAGCACGTCCTTGGCGCTAGCCAAAAACATTCAGTACTTC
CASTSLALAKNIQYF
>TRBV5-1|17|few|TRBJ2-3|TRBD2
TGCGCCAGCAGCTTGGGTTCTCTAGCGGGAGGGGCAGATACGCAGTATTTT
CASSLGSLAGGADTQYF
>TRBV5-4|14|NA|TRBJ2-7|NA
TGTGCCAGCAGCGTTGGCGGCAGTCTCTACGAGCAGTACTTC
CASSVGGSLYEQYF
>TRBV6-5|14|NA|TRBJ2-4|TRBD1
TGTGCCAGCAGTTCCTCGAACAGGGGGAACATTCAGTACTTC
CASSSSNRGNIQYF
>TRBV11-3|13|once|TRBJ2-3|NA
TGTGCCAGCAGCCTCGGGACCAAGGATACGCAGTATTTT
CASSLGTKDTQYF
>TRBV19|15|NA|TRBJ1-4|TRBD1
TGTGCCACGACCGGGACAGCAGCAACTAATGAAAAACTGTTTTTT
CATTGTAATNEKLFF
>TRBV10-3|13|NA|TRBJ1-5|NA
TGTGCCATCAGTGATCCCGGTAATCAGCCCCAGCATTTT
CAISDPGNQPQHF
>TRBV5-1|15|NA|TRBJ2-1|TRBD2
TGCGCCAGCAGCCCCGGCCGGGACTATGACAATGAGCAGTTCTTC
CASSPGRDYDNEQFF
>TRBV7-8|16|NA|TRBJ1-1|TRBD1
TGTGCCAGCAGCTTAGCAGGGGGCTTCATGAACACTGAAGCTTTCTTT
CASSLAGGFMNTEAFF
>TRBV5-1|14|NA|TRBJ2-2|NA
TGCGCCAGCAGATACAGGGCGGGAACCGGGGAGCTGTTTTTT
CASRYRAGTGELFF
>TRBV15|15|few|TRBJ1-2|TRBD1
TGTGCCACCAGCAGAGATAGTCGACAGGGGGATGGCTACACCTTC
CATSRDSRQGDGYTF
>TRBV6-6|14|NA|TRBJ1-2|NA
TGTGCCAGCAGTTTATCTGGGGAAAACTATGGCTACACCTTC
CASSLSGENYGYTF
>TRBV6-5|14|NA|TRBJ1-1|NA
TGTGCCAGCAGTCCAGGGGTTTCGAACACTGAAGCTTTCTTT
CASSPGVSNTEAFF
>TRBV27|12|few|TRBJ1-1|NA
TGTGCCAGCAGGAGGGGGGGGACTGAAGCTTTCTTT
CASRRGGTEAFF
>TRBV7-3|15|NA|TRBJ2-7|NA
TGTGCCAGCAGCTTCCTTGGGGATCAGACCTACGAGCAGTACTTC
CASSFLGDQTYEQYF
>TRBV6-5|13|NA|TRBJ1-5|NA
TGTGCCAGCAGTAACGTTCATAATCAGCCCCAGCATTTT
CASSNVHNQPQHF
>TRBV6-5|14|NA|TRBJ2-3|NA
TGTGCCAGCGGGTGGGGGGCAAGCACAGATACGCAGTATTTT
CASGWGASTDTQYF
>TRBV2|11|NA|TRBJ2-7|NA
TGTGCCAGCAGTGCCTTCTACGAGCAGTACTTC
CASSAFYEQYF
>TRBV7-3|16|NA|TRBJ2-5|NA
TGTGCCAGCAGCTTAAGGGCCCCGGGGGGCGTAGAGACCCAGTACTTC
CASSLRAPGGVETQYF
>TRBV6-5|15|NA|TRBJ1-1|NA
TGTGCCAGCAGCCGAACAGGAACTGTGAACACTGAAGCTTTCTTT
CASSRTGTVNTEAFF
>TRBV9|19|NA|TRBJ1-3|TRBD1
TGTGCCAGCAGCGCCCCGGGACAGGGGGCGGAAAGCTCTGGAAACACCATATATTTT
CASSAPGQGAESSGNTIYF
>TRBV27|15|few|TRBJ2-1|NA
TGTGCCACAACCCGGGCGGGAAGCTCCTACAATGAGCAGTTCTTC
CATTRAGSSYNEQFF
>TRBV4-2|18|NA|TRBJ1-4|NA
TGTGCCAGCAGCCAAGGCCCCCACCTAGAAGGGGTGGGTGAAAAACTGTTTTTT
CASSQGPHLEGVGEKLFF
>TRBV3-1/TRBV3-2|13|NA|TRBJ2-7|NA
TGTGCCAGCCGATCCCCAGTGAACAACGAGCAGTACTTC
CASRSPVNNEQYF
>TRBV20-1|14|NA|TRBJ2-5|NA
TGCAGTGCTAGTCCCCCAAAGGTGCGGGAGACCCAGTACTTC
CSASPPKVRETQYF